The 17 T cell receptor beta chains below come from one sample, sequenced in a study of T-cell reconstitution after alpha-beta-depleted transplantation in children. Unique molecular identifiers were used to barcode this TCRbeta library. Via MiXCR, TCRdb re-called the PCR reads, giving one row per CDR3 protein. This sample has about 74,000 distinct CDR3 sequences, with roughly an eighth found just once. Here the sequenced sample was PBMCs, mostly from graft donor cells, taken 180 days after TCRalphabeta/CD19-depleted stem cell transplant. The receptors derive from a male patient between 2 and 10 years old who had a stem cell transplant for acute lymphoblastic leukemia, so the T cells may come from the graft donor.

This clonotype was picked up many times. CDR3 sequence: CSAGTSGRPDTQYF. CDR3 nucleotide sequence: TGCAGTGCCGGGACTAGCGGGAGACCAGATACGCAGTATTTT. The rearrangement links TRBV20-1 to TRBJ2-3; 14 bases align to TRBD2. This CDR3 has 14 residues. Looked up from germline, CDR1 is DFQATT and CDR2 is SNEGSKA (reference sequence). V trimming: 6 bases; J trimming: 4 bases; junction bases outside the gene matches: 3.

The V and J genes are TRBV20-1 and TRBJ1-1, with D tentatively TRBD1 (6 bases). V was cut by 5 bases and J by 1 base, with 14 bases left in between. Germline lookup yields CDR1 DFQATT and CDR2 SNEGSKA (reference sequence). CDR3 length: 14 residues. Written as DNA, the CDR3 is TGCAGTGCTTCAATCCAGGGGTGGAACACTGAAGCTTTCTTT. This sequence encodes CSASIQGWNTEAFF.

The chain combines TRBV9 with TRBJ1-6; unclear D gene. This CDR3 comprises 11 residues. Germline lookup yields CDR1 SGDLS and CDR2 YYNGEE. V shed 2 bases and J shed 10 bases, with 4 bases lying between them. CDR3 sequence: CASSVGSPLHF. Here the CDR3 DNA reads TGTGCCAGCAGCGTTGGATCACCCCTCCACTTT.

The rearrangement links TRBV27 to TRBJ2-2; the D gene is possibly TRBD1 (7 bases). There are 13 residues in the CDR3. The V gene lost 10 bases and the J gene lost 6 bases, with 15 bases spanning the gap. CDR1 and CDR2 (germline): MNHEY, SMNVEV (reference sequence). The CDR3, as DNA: TGTGCCACCCATGGAGGGGGCTCCGGGGAGCTGTTTTTT. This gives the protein CATHGGGSGELFF.

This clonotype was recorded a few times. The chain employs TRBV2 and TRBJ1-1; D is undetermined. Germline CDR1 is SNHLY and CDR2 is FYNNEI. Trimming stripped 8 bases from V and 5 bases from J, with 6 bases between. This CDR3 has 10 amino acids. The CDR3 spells CASGGTEAFF. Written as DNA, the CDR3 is TGTGCCAGCGGCGGGACTGAAGCTTTCTTT.

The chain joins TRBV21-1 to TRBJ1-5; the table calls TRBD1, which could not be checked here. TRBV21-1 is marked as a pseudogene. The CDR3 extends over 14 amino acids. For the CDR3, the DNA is TGTGCCAGCAGCCCGGGACACTGGAATCAGCCCCAGCATTTT. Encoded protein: CASSPGHWNQPQHF.

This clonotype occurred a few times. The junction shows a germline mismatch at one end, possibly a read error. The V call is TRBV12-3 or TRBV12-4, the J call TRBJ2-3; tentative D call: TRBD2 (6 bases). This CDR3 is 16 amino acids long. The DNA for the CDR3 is TGTGCCAGCAGTCTAGCGTTTCAACCTGCCTCAGATACGCAGTATTTT. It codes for CASSLAFQPASDTQYF.

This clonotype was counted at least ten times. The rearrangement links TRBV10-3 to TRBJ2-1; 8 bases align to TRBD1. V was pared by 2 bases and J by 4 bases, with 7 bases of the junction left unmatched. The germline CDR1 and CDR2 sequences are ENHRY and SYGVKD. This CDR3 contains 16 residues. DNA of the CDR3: TGTGCCATCAGTGAGCGGGACAGGCAACCTTACAATGAGCAGTTCTTC. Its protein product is CAISERDRQPYNEQFF.

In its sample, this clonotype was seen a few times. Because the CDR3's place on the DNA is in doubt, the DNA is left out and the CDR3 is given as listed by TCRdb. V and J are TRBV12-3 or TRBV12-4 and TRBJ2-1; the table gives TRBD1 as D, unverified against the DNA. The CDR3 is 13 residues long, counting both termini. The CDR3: CASSFGEGGEQFF.

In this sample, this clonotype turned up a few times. Here the CDR3 reads CASSYSGSSATYEQYF. The DNA of the CDR3 is TGTGCCAGCAGTTACTCAGGCAGTTCAGCGACCTACGAGCAGTACTTC. The chain uses TRBV6-2 or TRBV6-3 and TRBJ2-7; no firm D call. Trimming removed 0 bases from V and 2 bases from J, with 14 bases in between. Germline V gene data show CDR1 as MNHEY and CDR2 as SVGEGT. The CDR3 runs to 16 residues.

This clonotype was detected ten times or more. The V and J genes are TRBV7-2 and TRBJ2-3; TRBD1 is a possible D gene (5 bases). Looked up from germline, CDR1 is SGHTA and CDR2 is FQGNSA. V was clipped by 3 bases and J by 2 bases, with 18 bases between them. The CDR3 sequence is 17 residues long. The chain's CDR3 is CASSFRGGHSVTDTQYF. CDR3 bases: TGTGCCAGCAGCTTTAGGGGTGGGCACAGCGTCACAGATACGCAGTATTTT.

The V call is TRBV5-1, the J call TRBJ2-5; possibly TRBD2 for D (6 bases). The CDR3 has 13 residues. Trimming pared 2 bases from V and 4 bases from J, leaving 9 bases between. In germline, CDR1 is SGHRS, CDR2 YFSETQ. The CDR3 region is CASSFQEGETQYF. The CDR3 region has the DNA TGCGCCAGCAGCTTCCAGGAGGGAGAGACCCAGTACTTC.

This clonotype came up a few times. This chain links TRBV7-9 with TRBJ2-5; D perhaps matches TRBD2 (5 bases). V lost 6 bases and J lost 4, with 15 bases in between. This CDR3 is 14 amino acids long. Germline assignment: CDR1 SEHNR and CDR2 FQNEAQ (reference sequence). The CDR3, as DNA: TGTGCCAGCAGTCCTAGTCGGGGTAGAGAGACCCAGTACTTC. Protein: CASSPSRGRETQYF.

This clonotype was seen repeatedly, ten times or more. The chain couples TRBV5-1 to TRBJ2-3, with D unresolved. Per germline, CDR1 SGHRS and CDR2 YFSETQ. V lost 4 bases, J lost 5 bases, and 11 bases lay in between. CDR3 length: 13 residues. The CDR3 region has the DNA TGCGCCAGCAGCCTCGATTCGGGAGATACGCAGTATTTT. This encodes CASSLDSGDTQYF.

CDR3 sequence: CSASPSASSGNTIYF. The CDR3 region has the DNA TGCAGTGCTAGCCCGTCGGCCAGCTCTGGAAACACCATATATTTT. This chain links TRBV20-1 with TRBJ1-3; D is unresolved. The germline gives CDR1 DFQATT, CDR2 SNEGSKA (reference sequence). The CDR3 length is 15 residues. Trimming cost V 3 bases and J 0 bases, with 12 bases left between them.

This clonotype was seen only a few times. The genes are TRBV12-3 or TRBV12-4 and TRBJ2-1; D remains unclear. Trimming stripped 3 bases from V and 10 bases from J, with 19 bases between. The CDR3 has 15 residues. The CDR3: CASSFGHEESKEQFF. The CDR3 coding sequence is TGTGCCAGCAGTTTCGGCCACGAGGAGTCAAAGGAGCAGTTCTTC.

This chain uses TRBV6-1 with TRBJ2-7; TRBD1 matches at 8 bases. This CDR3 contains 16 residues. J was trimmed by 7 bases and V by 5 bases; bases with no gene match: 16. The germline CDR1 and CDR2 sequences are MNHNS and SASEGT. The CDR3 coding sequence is TGTGCCAGCAGTCATACTGGACAGGGCGTTTTGGGGGAGCAGTACTTC. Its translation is CASSHTGQGVLGEQYF.